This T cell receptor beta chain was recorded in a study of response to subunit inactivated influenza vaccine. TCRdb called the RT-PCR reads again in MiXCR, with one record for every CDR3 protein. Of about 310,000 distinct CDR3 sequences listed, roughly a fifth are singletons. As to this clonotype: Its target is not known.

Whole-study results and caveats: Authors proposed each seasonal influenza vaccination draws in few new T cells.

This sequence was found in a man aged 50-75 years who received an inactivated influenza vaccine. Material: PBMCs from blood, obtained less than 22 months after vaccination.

The CDR3 nucleotides are TGTGCCAGCAAGGAGCGGGGGAACAGAGATACGCAGTATTTT. It specifies CASKERGNRDTQYF. The J gene is TRBJ2-3, the V gene TRBV27; 8 bases map to TRBD2. J was trimmed by 5 bases and V by 7 bases; bases with no gene match: 8. There are 14 residues in the CDR3. Looked up from germline, CDR1 is MNHEY and CDR2 is SMNVEV (reference sequence).